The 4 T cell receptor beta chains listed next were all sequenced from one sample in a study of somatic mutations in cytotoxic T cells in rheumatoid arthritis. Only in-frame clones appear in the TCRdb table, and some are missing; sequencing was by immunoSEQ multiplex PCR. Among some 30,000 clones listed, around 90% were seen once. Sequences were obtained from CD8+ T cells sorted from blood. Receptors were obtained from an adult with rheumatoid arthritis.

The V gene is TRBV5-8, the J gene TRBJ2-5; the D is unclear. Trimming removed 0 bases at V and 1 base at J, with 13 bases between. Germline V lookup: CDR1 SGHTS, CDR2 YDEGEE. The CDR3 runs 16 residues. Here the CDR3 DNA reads TGTGCCAGCAGCTTGGAGCTCATAGGTCGCCAAGAGACCCAGTACTTC. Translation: CASSLELIGRQETQYF.

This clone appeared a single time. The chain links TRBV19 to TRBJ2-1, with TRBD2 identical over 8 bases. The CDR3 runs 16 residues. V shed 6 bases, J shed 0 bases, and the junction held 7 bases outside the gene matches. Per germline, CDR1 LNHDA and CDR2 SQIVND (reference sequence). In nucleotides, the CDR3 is TGTGCCAGTAGGATATTCAGCGGGAGCTCCTACAATGAGCAGTTCTTC. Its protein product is CASRIFSGSSYNEQFF.

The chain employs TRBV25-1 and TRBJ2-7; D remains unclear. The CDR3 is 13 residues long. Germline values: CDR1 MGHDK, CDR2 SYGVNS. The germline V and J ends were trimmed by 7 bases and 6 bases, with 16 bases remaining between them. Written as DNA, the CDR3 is TGTGCCAGCAAGCCCCAGTCTGTTTCCGAGCAGTACTTC. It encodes CASKPQSVSEQYF.

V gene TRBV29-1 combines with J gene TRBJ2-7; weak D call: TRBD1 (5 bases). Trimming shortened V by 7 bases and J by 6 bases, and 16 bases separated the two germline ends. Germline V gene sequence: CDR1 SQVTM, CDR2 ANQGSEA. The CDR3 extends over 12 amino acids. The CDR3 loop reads CSALDSQGEQYF. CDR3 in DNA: TGCAGCGCCCTTGACTCGCAGGGCGAGCAGTACTTC.